Presented here are 15 T cell receptor beta chains from one specimen sequenced in a study of cytomegalovirus exposure and HLA in healthy donors. PCR was performed using 60 Vbeta and 13 Jbeta primers. The method was immunoSEQ multiplex PCR; TCRdb's version includes in-frame clones alone and lacks a portion of them. The sample has about 190,000 clones; roughly 77% are singletons. The sequencing sample was made of PBMCs. These receptor sequences come from a woman in her thirties in good health and CMV-seropositive.

CDR3 bases: TGCGCCAGCAGCGGCGGGACAGGGTACGAGCAGTACTTC. It translates to CASSGGTGYEQYF. This sequence joins TRBV4-1 and TRBJ2-5; TRBD1 aligns across 9 bases. The end of the DNA fits TRBJ2-7 better, so the J call may be wrong. This CDR3 is 13 amino acids long. The germline V gene has CDR1 MGHRA and CDR2 YSYEKL.

J is TRBJ2-5 and V is TRBV5-1, with D perhaps TRBD1 (5 bases). Trimming cost V 6 bases and J 5 bases, with 17 bases left between them. The length of the CDR3 is 14 residues. Germline V gene lookup returns CDR1 SGHRS and CDR2 YFSETQ. CDR3 sequence (DNA): TGCGCCAGCAAGTCGACAGCGAACCTGGAGACCCAGTACTTC. It translates to CASKSTANLETQYF.

The rearrangement uses TRBV5-4 and TRBJ2-2; the D gene is possibly TRBD1 (5 bases). Germline values: CDR1 SGHNT, CDR2 YYREEE (reference sequence). V shed 5 bases and J shed 0 bases, with 14 bases lying between them. The CDR3 totals 16 residues. The CDR3 DNA reads as TGTGCCAGCAGTAAATCAGGGTTCGCGAACACCGGGGAGCTGTTTTTT. Translation gives CASSKSGFANTGELFF.

The chain uses TRBV10-3 and TRBJ2-1; TRBD2 aligns across 13 bases. After removal of 5 bases from V and 5 bases from J, the junction contained 12 bases not matched to a gene. In germline, CDR1 is ENHRY, CDR2 SYGVKD. The CDR3 is 18 amino acids. The CDR3 region has the DNA TGTGCCATCAGTCAGCCCGGGACTAGCGGGATTTTCGACAATGAGCAGTTCTTC. Protein sequence: CAISQPGTSGIFDNEQFF.

The chain combines TRBV19 with TRBJ2-5; tentatively, D is TRBD1 (6 bases). With the DNA end fitting TRBJ2-7 better, the J assignment may be wrong. The CDR3 runs to 14 residues. CDR1 and CDR2 from the germline V gene are LNHDA and SQIVND (reference sequence). DNA of the CDR3: TGTGCCAGTAGTTGGGGGCAGGGAGACTACGAGCAGTACTTC. It is translated as CASSWGQGDYEQYF.

The rearrangement joins TRBV6-1 to TRBJ1-6; a possible D gene is TRBD1 (5 bases). This CDR3 is 19 amino acids long. CDR1 MNHNS and CDR2 SASEGT come from the germline V gene. Trimming left V 4 bases short and J 10 bases short, with 29 bases between. DNA for the CDR3: TGTGCCAGCAGTGGACGTGGGCCCGGACAACTTCCGTACTCGTCACCCCTCCACTTT. This codes for CASSGRGPGQLPYSSPLHF.

This rearrangement joins TRBV11-1 to TRBJ1-2, with TRBD1 identical over 7 bases. V lost 1 base to trimming and J lost 4 bases; unmatched junction nucleotides: 9. CDR3 length: 16 amino acids. Germline CDR1 is SGHAT and CDR2 is FQDESV (reference sequence). DNA for the CDR3: TGTGCCAGCAGCTTAGACAACAGGGGATCGGCCTATGGCTACACCTTC. This codes for CASSLDNRGSAYGYTF.

This chain joins TRBV2 and TRBJ2-7; D perhaps matches TRBD2 (6 bases). CDR1 is SNHLY and CDR2 is FYNNEI in the germline V gene. This CDR3 is built from 14 residues. V was cut by 1 base and J by 6 bases, with 13 bases left in between. The CDR3 reads CASSEEMASAEQYF. In nucleotides, the CDR3 is TGTGCCAGCAGTGAAGAGATGGCTAGCGCCGAGCAGTACTTC.

The chain employs TRBV4-1 and TRBJ1-5; D not certain. The CDR3 sequence is 16 residues long. Germline loops: CDR1 MGHRA, CDR2 YSYEKL. Trimming removed 2 bases at V and 2 bases at J, with 13 bases between. The CDR3, as DNA: TGCGCCAGCAGCCAACTAGAGGCCGGGGGCAATCAGCCCCAGCATTTT. Translation: CASSQLEAGGNQPQHF.

The chain uses TRBV5-6 and TRBJ1-5; D might be TRBD1 (6 bases). Per germline, CDR1 SGHDT and CDR2 YYEEEE. The CDR3 is made up of 17 amino acids. V was cut by 2 bases and J by 2 bases, with 17 bases left in between. The DNA for the CDR3 is TGTGCCAGCAGCTTAGGGGGGGGTTGGGGACGCAATCAGCCCCAGCATTTT. Translated: CASSLGGGWGRNQPQHF.

This clone was detected a few times. The junction and the germline gene differ at one end; a read error may be behind it. This chain uses TRBV29-1 with TRBJ2-1; the match to TRBD2 covers 16 bases. The length of the CDR3 is 14 residues. Germline lookup yields CDR1 SQVTM and CDR2 ANQGSEA. The CDR3 reads CSVEVGLAGGSLLF. CDR3 sequence (DNA): TGCAGCGTTGAAGTGGGACTAGCGGGAGGGAGTTTACTCTTC.

The chain uses TRBV10-2 and TRBJ2-5; 9 bases fit TRBD2. The CDR3 spans 15 residues. CDR1 WSHSY and CDR2 SAAADI come from the germline V gene. V was pared by 0 bases and J by 5 bases, with 4 bases of the junction left unmatched. Written as DNA, the CDR3 is TGCGCCAGCAGTGAGTCTATAGCGGGAGCTGAGACCCAGTACTTC. It codes for CASSESIAGAETQYF.

There are a few counts of this clone. The gene calls are TRBV5-4 and TRBJ2-1; D is uncertain. Per germline, CDR1 SGHNT and CDR2 YYREEE (reference sequence). V was trimmed by 5 bases and J by 0 bases, leaving 6 bases between them. The CDR3 loop spans 13 amino acids. This CDR3 is CASSKSSYNEQFF. The CDR3 DNA reads as TGTGCCAGCAGTAAGAGCTCCTACAATGAGCAGTTCTTC.

This chain joins TRBV7-9 and TRBJ2-3; 8 bases align to TRBD2. Germline loops: CDR1 SEHNR, CDR2 FQNEAQ (reference sequence). Trimming at V came to 4 bases and at J to 3 bases, leaving 6 bases not matched to a gene. There are 15 residues in the CDR3. This CDR3 reads CASSWSGGLTDTQYF. Written as DNA, the CDR3 is TGTGCCAGCAGCTGGTCGGGAGGGCTGACAGATACGCAGTATTTT.

This clone has only a few counts. The J gene is TRBJ2-3, the V gene TRBV10-3; 10 bases are shared with TRBD2. The V gene's germline CDR1 is ENHRY and CDR2 SYGVKD. This CDR3 has 16 residues. Trimming took 0 bases from V and 3 from J; bases not matched to a gene: 3. This chain's CDR3 is CAISESASGRTDTQYF. CDR3 nucleotides: TGTGCCATCAGTGAGTCTGCTAGCGGGAGAACAGATACGCAGTATTTT.